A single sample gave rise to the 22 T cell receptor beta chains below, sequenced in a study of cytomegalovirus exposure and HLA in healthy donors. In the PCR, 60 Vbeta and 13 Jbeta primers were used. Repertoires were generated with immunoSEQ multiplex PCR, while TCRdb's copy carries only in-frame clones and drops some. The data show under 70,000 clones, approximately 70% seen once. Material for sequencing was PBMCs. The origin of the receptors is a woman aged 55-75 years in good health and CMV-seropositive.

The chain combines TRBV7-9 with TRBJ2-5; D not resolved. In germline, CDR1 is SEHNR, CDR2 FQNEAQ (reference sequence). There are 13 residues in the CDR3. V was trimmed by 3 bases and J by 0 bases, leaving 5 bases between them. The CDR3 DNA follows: TGTGCCAGCAGCTTCTCGTACCAAGAGACCCAGTACTTC. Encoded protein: CASSFSYQETQYF.

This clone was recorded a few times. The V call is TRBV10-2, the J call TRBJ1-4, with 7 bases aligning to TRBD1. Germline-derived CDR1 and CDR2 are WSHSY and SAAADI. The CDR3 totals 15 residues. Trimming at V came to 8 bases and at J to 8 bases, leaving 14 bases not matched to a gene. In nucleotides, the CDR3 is TGCGCCAGCGGCCGGGACAGTCGAAGGTCAGAAAAACTGTTTTTT. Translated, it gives CASGRDSRRSEKLFF.

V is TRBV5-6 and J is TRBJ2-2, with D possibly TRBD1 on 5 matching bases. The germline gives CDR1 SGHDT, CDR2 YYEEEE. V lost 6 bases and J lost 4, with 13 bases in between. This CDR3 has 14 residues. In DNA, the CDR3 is TGTGCCAGCATAGGAAGGCAGGGCACCGGGGAGCTGTTTTTT. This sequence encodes CASIGRQGTGELFF.

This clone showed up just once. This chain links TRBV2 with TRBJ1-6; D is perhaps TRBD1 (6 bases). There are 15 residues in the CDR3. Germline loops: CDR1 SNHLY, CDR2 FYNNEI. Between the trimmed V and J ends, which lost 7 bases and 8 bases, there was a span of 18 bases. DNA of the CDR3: TGTGCCAGCAAGGGCCGGAGACAGGTCGATTCACCCCTCCACTTT. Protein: CASKGRRQVDSPLHF.

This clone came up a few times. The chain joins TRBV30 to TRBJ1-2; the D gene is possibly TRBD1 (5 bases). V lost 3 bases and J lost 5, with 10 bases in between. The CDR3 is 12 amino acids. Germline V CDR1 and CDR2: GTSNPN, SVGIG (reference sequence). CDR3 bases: TGTGCCTGGAGGCAGACAGTTTATGGCTACACCTTC. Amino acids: CAWRQTVYGYTF.

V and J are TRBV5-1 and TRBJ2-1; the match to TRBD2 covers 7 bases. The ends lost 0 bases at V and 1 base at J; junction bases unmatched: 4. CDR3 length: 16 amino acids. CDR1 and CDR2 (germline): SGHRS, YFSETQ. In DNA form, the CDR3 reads TGCGCCAGCAGCTTGGGTCCAGCGGGGTCCTACAATGAGCAGTTCTTC. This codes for CASSLGPAGSYNEQFF.

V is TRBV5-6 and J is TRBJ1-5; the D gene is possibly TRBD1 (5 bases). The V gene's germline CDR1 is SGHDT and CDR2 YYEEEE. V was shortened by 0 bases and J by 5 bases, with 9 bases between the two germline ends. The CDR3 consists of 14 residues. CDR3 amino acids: CASSLAGGDQPQHF. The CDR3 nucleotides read TGTGCCAGCAGCTTGGCGGGGGGGGATCAGCCCCAGCATTTT.

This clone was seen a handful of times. CDR3 sequence: CASSSQAVSTEAFF. CDR3 nucleotide sequence: TGTGCCAGCAGCTCTCAGGCCGTGAGCACTGAAGCTTTCTTT. V and J are TRBV9 and TRBJ1-1; D is ambiguous. The CDR3 covers 14 residues. V lost 4 bases to trimming and J lost 4 bases, with 14 bases between them. Germline CDR1 and CDR2: SGDLS and YYNGEE.

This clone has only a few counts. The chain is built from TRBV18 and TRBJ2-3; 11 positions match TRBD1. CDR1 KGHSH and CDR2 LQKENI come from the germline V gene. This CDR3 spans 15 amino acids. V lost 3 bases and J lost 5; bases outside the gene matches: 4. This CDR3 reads CASSPAGQGEDTQYF. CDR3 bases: TGTGCCAGCTCACCCGCGGGACAGGGGGAAGATACGCAGTATTTT.

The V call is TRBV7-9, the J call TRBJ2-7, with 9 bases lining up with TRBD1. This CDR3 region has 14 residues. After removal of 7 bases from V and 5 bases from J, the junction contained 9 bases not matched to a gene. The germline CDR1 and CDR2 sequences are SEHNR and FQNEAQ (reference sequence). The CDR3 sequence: CASNSIGTGNEQYF. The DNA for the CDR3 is TGTGCCAGCAACTCTATTGGGACAGGGAACGAGCAGTACTTC.

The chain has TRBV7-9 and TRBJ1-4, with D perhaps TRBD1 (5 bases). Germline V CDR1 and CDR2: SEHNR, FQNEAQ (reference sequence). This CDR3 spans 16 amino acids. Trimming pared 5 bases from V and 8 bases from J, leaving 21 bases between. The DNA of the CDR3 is TGTGCCAGCAGCCCAAGGGTGGACCCCGGGGGAGAAAAACTGTTTTTT. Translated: CASSPRVDPGGEKLFF.

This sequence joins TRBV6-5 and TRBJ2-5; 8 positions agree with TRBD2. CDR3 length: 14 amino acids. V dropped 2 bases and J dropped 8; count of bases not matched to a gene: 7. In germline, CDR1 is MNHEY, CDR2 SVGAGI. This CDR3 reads CASSYTAGETTQYF. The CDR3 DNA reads TGTGCCAGCAGTTACACAGCGGGGGAGACCACCCAGTACTTC.

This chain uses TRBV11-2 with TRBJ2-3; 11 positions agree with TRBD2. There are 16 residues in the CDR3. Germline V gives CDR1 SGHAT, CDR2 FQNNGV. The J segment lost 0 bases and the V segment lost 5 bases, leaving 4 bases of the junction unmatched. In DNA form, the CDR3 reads TGTGCCAGCAGCCATTTAGCGGGGGGGAGCACAGATACGCAGTATTTT. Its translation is CASSHLAGGSTDTQYF.

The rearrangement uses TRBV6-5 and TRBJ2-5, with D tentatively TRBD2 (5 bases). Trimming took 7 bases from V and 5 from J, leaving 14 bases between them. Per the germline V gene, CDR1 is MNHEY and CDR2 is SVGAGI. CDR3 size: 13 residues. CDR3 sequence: CASNPRGGETQYF. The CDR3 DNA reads TGTGCCAGCAATCCTCGGGGTGGGGAGACCCAGTACTTC.

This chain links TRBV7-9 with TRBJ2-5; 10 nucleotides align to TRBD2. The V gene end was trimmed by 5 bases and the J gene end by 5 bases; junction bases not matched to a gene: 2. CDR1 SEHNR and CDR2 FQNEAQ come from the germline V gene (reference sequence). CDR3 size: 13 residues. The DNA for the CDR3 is TGTGCCAGCAGCCGGGGACTAGCGGAGACCCAGTACTTC. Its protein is CASSRGLAETQYF.

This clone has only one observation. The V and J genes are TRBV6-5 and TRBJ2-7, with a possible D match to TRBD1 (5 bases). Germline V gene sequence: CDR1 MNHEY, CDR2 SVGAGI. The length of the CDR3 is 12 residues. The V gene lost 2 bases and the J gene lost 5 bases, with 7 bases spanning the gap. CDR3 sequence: CASSYRGHEQYF. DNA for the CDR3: TGTGCCAGCAGTTACAGGGGCCACGAGCAGTACTTC.

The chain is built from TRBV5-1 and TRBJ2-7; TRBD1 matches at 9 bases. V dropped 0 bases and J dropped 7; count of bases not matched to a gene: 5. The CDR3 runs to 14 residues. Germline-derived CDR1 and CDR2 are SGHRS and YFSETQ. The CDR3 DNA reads TGCGCCAGCAGCTTGGAACAGGGGGCGAGAGAGCAGTACTTC. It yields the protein CASSLEQGAREQYF.

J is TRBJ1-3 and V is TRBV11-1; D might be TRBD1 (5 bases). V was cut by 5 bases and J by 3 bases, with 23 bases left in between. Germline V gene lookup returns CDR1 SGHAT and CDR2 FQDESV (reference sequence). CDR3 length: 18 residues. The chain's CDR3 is CASSESDGQGIFGNTIYF. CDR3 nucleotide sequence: TGTGCCAGCAGCGAAAGCGACGGTCAGGGAATCTTTGGAAACACCATATATTTT.

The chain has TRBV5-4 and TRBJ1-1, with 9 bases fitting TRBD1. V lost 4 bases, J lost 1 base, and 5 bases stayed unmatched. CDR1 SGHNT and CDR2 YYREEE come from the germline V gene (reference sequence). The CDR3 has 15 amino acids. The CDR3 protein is CASSAPGQGNTEAFF. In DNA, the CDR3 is TGTGCCAGCAGCGCCCCGGGACAGGGGAACACTGAAGCTTTCTTT.

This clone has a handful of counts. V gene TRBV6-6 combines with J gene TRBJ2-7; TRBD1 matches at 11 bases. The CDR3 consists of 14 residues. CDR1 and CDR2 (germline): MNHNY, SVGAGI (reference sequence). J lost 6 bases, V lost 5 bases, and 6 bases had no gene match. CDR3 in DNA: TGTGCCAGCAGTGCTGGACAGGGGGCTTTCGAGCAGTACTTC. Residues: CASSAGQGAFEQYF.

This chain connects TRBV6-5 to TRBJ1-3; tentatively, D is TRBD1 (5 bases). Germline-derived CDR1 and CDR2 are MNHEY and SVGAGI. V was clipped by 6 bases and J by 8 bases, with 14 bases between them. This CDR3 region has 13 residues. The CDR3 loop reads CASRKPPGDTIYF. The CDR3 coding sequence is TGTGCCAGCAGAAAACCCCCGGGGGACACCATATATTTT.

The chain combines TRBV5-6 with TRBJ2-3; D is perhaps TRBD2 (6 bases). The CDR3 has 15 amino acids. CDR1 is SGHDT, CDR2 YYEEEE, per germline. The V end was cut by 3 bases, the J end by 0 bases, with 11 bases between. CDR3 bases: TGTGCCAGCAGCTCGGGACTGGAGAGCACAGATACGCAGTATTTT. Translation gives CASSSGLESTDTQYF.